This TCR beta chain emerged from a study of naive and memory T cell subsets. The V end lost 7 bases, the J end lost 3 bases, and 16 bases lay between the germline ends. Germline V gene lookup returns CDR1 MNHNS and CDR2 SASEGT. The CDR3 runs 15 residues. Two oligonucleotides, mixed equimolar, formed the beta constant-region primer covering TRBC1 and TRBC2. Ligated cDNA was amplified by four rounds of PCR with nested alpha and beta constant-region primers and SP2. The cDNA 3' end received a ligated single-stranded oligonucleotide carrying the SP2 primer and a 12-nucleotide UMI. TCRdb reanalysed the UMI-ligation and nested PCR reads using MiXCR and keeps one entry per CDR3 protein. Of tens of thousands of distinct CDR3 sequences listed, more than 7% were seen once; the top ten hold about 24%. This clonotype turned up a few times. Its antigen remains unknown. Study conclusions and caveats: From naive to CM, EM and EMRA, diversity decreased and Gini increased.

From the second PCR step, alpha and beta chains were amplified apart. Cells stained for CD3, CD4, CD8, CD45RA and CD27 were sorted into four subsets. The V and J genes are TRBV6-1 and TRBJ1-5; D gene uncertain. The source material was central memory CD8+ T cells from blood. This receptor was identified in a human donor in good health. The CDR3 loop is CASNPPGQDNQPQHF. The CDR3 nucleotides read TGTGCCAGCAACCCCCCGGGCCAAGACAATCAGCCCCAGCATTTT.